This T cell receptor (beta chain) is from a study of CD8 T cells in Susac syndrome. Across the whole study: Patients with Susac syndrome had blood drawn and were at that point therapy-naive, on corticosteroids, or on intravenous immunoglobulin alone. General study points: CD4+ T cell repertoires in Susac syndrome exhibited no evidence of clonal expansion.

The CDR3 spans 13 residues. With 3 bases removed from V and 4 bases from J, the gap between germline ends came to 10 bases. CDR1 and CDR2 (germline): SQVTM, ANQGSEA. An amount of RNA that ranged from about 0.45 to 1 ug was reverse transcribed with random hexamers. TCR beta CDR3 was amplified by immunoSEQ multiplex PCR. This amplification extended across 54 Vbeta and 13 Jbeta segments. TCRdb used MiXCR to reprocess the immunoSEQ multiplex PCR reads, holding one entry per CDR3 protein. The table includes hundreds of thousands of distinct CDR3 sequences, approximately 95% detected once. Worth noting for this clonotype: The antigen remains undetermined.

The V and J genes are TRBV29-1 and TRBJ1-3; unclear D gene. The specimen sequenced was CD4+ T cells from PBMCs. This clonotype was obtained from a human donor with Susac syndrome. The CDR3 protein is CSVESGSGNTIYF. The CDR3, as DNA: TGCAGCGTTGAGTCCGGTTCCGGAAACACCATATATTTT.